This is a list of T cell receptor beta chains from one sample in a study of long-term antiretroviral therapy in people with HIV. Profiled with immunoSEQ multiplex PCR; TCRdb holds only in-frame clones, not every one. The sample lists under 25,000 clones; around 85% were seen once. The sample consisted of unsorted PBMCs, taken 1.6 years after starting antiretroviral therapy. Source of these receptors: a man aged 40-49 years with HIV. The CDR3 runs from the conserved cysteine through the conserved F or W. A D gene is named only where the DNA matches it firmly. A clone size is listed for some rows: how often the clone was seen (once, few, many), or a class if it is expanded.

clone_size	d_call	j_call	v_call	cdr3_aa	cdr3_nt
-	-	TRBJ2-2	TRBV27	CASSPRADTGELFF	TGTGCCAGCAGTCCCCGAGCGGACACCGGGGAGCTGTTTTTT
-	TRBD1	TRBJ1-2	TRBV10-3	CAVNEGQGKRLAYGYTF	TGTGCCGTAAACGAAGGACAGGGGAAGCGTCTGGCCTATGGCTACACCTTC
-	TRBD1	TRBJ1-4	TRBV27	CASKLLRDRDEKLFF	TGTGCCAGTAAACTTCTCCGGGACAGGGATGAAAAACTGTTTTTT
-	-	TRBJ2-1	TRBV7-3	CASSHGQYNEQFF	TGTGCCAGCAGCCACGGACAGTACAATGAGCAGTTCTTC
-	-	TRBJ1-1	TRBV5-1	CASSPTGTGTEAFF	TGCGCCAGCAGCCCGACAGGAACGGGGACTGAAGCTTTCTTT
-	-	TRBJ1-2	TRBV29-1	CSVAANTGTPNGYTF	TGCAGCGTTGCTGCAAACACCGGGACACCCAATGGCTACACCTTC
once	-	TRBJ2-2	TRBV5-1	CASSLEATHTGELFF	TGCGCCAGCAGCTTGGAGGCCACGCACACCGGGGAGCTGTTTTTT
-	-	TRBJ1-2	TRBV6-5	CASSYGGENYGYTF	TGTGCCAGCAGTTATGGGGGCGAGAACTATGGCTACACCTTC
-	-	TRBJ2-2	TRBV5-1	CASSLVSGTGELFF	TGCGCCAGCAGCTTGGTATCCGGTACCGGGGAGCTGTTTTTT
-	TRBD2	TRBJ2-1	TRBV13	CASSLYSGGAHNEQFF	TGTGCCAGCAGCCTCTACAGCGGGGGGGCCCACAATGAGCAGTTCTTC
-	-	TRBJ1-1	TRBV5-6	CASSLGGRMNTEAFF	TGTGCCAGCAGCTTGGGCGGACGGATGAACACTGAAGCTTTCTTT
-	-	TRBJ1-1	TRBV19	CASSITAGRNTEAFF	TGTGCCAGTAGTATAACGGCAGGGAGGAACACTGAAGCTTTCTTT
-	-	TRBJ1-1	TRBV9	CASSVGAGTMNTEAFF	TGTGCCAGCAGCGTAGGGGCAGGGACCATGAACACTGAAGCTTTCTTT
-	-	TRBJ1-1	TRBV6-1	CASSETPRNTEAFF	TGTGCCAGCAGTGAGACCCCGCGAAACACTGAAGCTTTCTTT
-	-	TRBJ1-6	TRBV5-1	CASSLEQGNNSPLHF	TGCGCCAGCAGCTTGGAGCAGGGGAATAATTCACCCCTCCACTTT
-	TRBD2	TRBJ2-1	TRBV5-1	CASSLTSGSSYNEQFF	TGCGCCAGCAGCTTGACTAGCGGGAGCTCCTACAATGAGCAGTTCTTC
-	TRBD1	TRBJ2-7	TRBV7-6	CASSLGQGESEQYF	TGTGCCAGCAGCCTTGGACAGGGGGAATCCGAGCAGTACTTC
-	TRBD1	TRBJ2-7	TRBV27	CASSLGTGRTYEQYF	TGTGCCAGCAGTTTAGGGACAGGGCGGACCTACGAGCAGTACTTC
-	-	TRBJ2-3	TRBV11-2	CASSLVGGTDTQYF	TGTGCCAGCAGCTTAGTGGGGGGCACAGATACGCAGTATTTT
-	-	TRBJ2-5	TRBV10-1	CATHQGNAQYF	TGCGCCACCCACCAAGGGAATGCCCAGTACTTC
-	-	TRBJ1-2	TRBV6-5	CASKVGANYGYTF	TGTGCCAGCAAAGTAGGGGCTAACTATGGCTACACCTTC
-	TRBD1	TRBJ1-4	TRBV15	CATRDPGQVEKLFF	TGTGCCACCAGGGACCCGGGACAGGTTGAAAAACTGTTTTTT
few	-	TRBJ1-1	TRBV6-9	CAGHDTEAFF	TGTGCTGGCCATGACACTGAAGCTTTCTTT
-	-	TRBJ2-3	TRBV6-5	CASSSFGIGTDTQYF	TGTGCCAGCAGTTCTTTCGGGATCGGCACAGATACGCAGTATTTT
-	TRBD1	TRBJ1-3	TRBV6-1	CASRFRRGPGNTIYF	TGTGCCAGCAGATTCAGGAGGGGGCCCGGAAACACCATATATTTT
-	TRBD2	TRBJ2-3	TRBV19	CASTTEHSSGSDTQYF	TGTGCCAGTACCACAGAGCATAGTAGCGGGAGTGATACGCAGTATTTT
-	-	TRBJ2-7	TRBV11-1	CASSLGGLPRYEQYF	TGTGCCAGCAGCTTGGGGGGCCTCCCCCGCTACGAGCAGTACTTC
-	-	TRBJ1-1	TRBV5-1	CASSWAQGNTEAFF	TGCGCCAGCAGCTGGGCTCAGGGGAACACTGAAGCTTTCTTT
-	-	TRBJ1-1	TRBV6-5	CASSYDSTEAFF	TGTGCCAGCAGTTACGATTCTACTGAAGCTTTCTTT
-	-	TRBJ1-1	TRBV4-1	CASSHDRYLNTEAFF	TGCGCCAGCAGCCATGACAGGTATCTGAACACTGAAGCTTTCTTT
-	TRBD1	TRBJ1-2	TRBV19	CASSTGQGAYTF	TGTGCCAGTAGTACGGGACAGGGGGCCTACACCTTC
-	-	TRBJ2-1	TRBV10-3	CAISEKRGIYNEQFF	TGTGCCATCAGTGAGAAGCGCGGGATATACAATGAGCAGTTCTTC
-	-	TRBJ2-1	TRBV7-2	CASSLVVGLNEQFF	TGTGCCAGCAGCTTAGTTGTAGGGTTGAATGAGCAGTTCTTC
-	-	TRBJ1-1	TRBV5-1	CASSEDIRNTEAFF	TGCGCCAGCAGCGAAGACATCCGCAACACTGAAGCTTTCTTT
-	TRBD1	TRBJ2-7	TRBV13	CASSLRAGGKDEQYF	TGTGCCAGCAGCTTACGCGCAGGGGGCAAGGACGAGCAGTACTTC
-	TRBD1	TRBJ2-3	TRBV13	CASSQGQDTDTQYF	TGTGCCAGCAGCCAAGGACAGGACACAGATACGCAGTATTTT
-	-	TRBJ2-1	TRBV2	CASSELQLLTNNEQFF	TGTGCCAGCAGTGAGCTACAACTTCTAACGAACAATGAGCAGTTCTTC
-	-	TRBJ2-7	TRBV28	CASRVTGTPRLYF	TGTGCCAGCAGGGTAACCGGGACGCCCCGATTGTACTTC
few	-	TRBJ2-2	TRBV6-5	CASTPDSNTGELFF	TGTGCCAGCACCCCGGACTCGAACACCGGGGAGCTGTTTTTT
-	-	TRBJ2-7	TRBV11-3	CASSLPRVRSQEQYF	TGTGCCAGCAGCTTGCCCAGGGTAAGGTCGCAGGAGCAGTACTTC
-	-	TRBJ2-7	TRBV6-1	CASSDLDRLTYEQYF	TGTGCCAGCAGTGATCTGGACCGCCTTACCTACGAGCAGTACTTC
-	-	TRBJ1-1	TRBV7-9	CASSLGRTEAFF	TGTGCCAGCAGCTTAGGACGCACTGAAGCTTTCTTT
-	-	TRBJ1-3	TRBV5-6	CASSGTGYWVAGSGNTIYF	TGTGCCAGCAGCGGCACGGGATATTGGGTGGCGGGATCTGGAAACACCATATATTTT
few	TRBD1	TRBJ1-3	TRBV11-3	CASSFSGTGNTIYF	TGTGCCAGCAGCTTCTCCGGGACAGGGAACACCATATATTTT